Below, 20 T cell receptor beta chains from the same sample are listed, as sequenced in a study of blood T cells in healthy people across ages. Primers used in a second PCR of about 6 to 12 cycles were a sample-barcoded 5' primer and a J-beta primer mix. Via MiXCR, TCRdb re-called the 5' RACE reads, giving one row per CDR3 protein. The data hold 650,000 to 700,000 distinct CDR3 sequences, with approximately 29% observed a single time. Source material: blood. These receptors came from an elderly woman in good health.

This clonotype came up many times. The CDR3 protein is CASSPTKVTEAFF. CDR3 DNA sequence: TGTGCCAGCAGTCCGACGAAGGTCACTGAAGCTTTCTTT. V and J are TRBV7-9 and TRBJ1-1; D is ambiguous. Germline CDR1 reads SEHNR; CDR2 reads FQNEAQ (reference sequence). V lost 6 bases to trimming and J lost 4 bases, with 12 bases between them. The CDR3 spans 13 residues.

At least ten counts were recorded for this clonotype. The V gene is TRBV27, the J gene TRBJ2-7; a weak D match, TRBD2 (5 bases). This CDR3 is built from 15 residues. Looked up from germline, CDR1 is MNHEY and CDR2 is SMNVEV (reference sequence). Trimming pared 0 bases from V and 3 bases from J, leaving 12 bases between. CDR3 sequence: CASSLSTAGNYEQYF. DNA of the CDR3: TGTGCCAGCAGTTTATCCACCGCGGGTAACTACGAGCAGTACTTC.

V usage is TRBV7-9 and J usage is TRBJ1-2, with D perhaps TRBD1 (5 bases). In germline, CDR1 is SEHNR, CDR2 FQNEAQ (reference sequence). This CDR3 comprises 14 residues. V was pared by 4 bases and J by 8 bases, with 17 bases between. The CDR3 here is CASSSPGVVGGYTF. The DNA for the CDR3 is TGTGCCAGCAGCTCCCCGGGGGTTGTAGGGGGCTACACCTTC.

This clonotype was seen more than once but under ten times. Possible read error: a much larger clone is one base away. The chain employs TRBV5-6 and TRBJ2-3, with 9 positions matching TRBD2. This CDR3 has 17 amino acids. CDR1 is SGHDT and CDR2 is YYEEEE in the germline V gene. The CDR3 DNA is TGTGCCAGCAGCCCCGACCGCCTAGCGGGGTGGACAGATGCGCAGTATTTT. This gives the protein CASSPDRLAGWTDAQYF.

This clonotype was seen many times. V is TRBV4-2 and J is TRBJ2-3; tentative D call: TRBD2 (6 bases). Per the germline V gene, CDR1 is LGHNA and CDR2 is YNFKEQ. This CDR3 has 15 residues. Trimming left V 4 bases short and J 2 bases short, with 13 bases between. The CDR3 loop reads CASSLGDSDTDTQYF. CDR3 DNA sequence: TGTGCCAGCAGCCTAGGGGACTCCGACACAGATACGCAGTATTTT.

This clonotype was seen ten or more times. The V call is TRBV20-1, the J call TRBJ2-3; 15 nucleotides align to TRBD2. The CDR3 spans 16 residues. The J segment lost 4 bases and the V segment lost 5 bases, leaving 7 bases of the junction unmatched. Per the germline V gene, CDR1 is DFQATT and CDR2 is SNEGSKA (reference sequence). CDR3 protein: CSALRTSGGASDTQYF. The CDR3 nucleotides read TGCAGTGCTCTGAGGACTAGCGGGGGGGCCTCAGATACGCAGTATTTT.

In this sample, this clonotype turned up a few times. Just one base apart from a much larger clone, this may be a read error. The chain links TRBV20-1 to TRBJ2-1, with unresolved D. The tail of the sequence fits TRBJ2-7 better, so the J call may be wrong. Germline-derived CDR1 and CDR2 are DFQATT and SNEGSKA (reference sequence). The CDR3 runs to 16 residues. The CDR3 bases are TGCAGTGCTATGCCCCTCGCGTCAAGCTCCTACAATGAGCAGTACTTC. It codes for CSAMPLASSSYNEQYF.

Only a few counts were recorded for this clonotype. This rearrangement joins TRBV3-1 to TRBJ2-2; D call uncertain. Per the germline V gene, CDR1 is LGHDT and CDR2 is YNNKEL (reference sequence). Trimming shortened V by 2 bases and J by 5 bases, and 3 bases separated the two germline ends. There are 12 residues in the CDR3. Written as DNA, the CDR3 is TGTGCCAGCAGCCAAAGGACCGGGGAGCTGTTTTTT. Residues: CASSQRTGELFF.

A few counts support this clonotype. Just one base apart from a much larger clone, this may be a read error. The gene calls are TRBV20-1 and TRBJ2-7, with D maybe TRBD2 (6 bases). Trimming took off 0 bases at V and 1 base at J, with 16 bases between the two ends. The CDR3 has 16 residues. Germline CDR1 reads DFQATT; CDR2 reads SNEGSKA (reference sequence). CDR3 DNA sequence: TGCAGTGCTAGAGATTTTTGGGCGGGGACGTCCTACGAGCAGTACTTC. This translates into CSARDFWAGTSYEQYF.

In the case of this clonotype: Since the CDR3 does not end with the conserved phenylalanine or tryptophan, this likely comes from a read error. The CDR3 sequence: CASSQTGTADSQYC. In nucleotides, the CDR3 is TGTGCCAGCAGCCAAACAGGAACGGCAGATTCGCAGTATTGT. The chain is built from TRBV7-2 and TRBJ2-3; a weak D match, TRBD1 (5 bases). This CDR3 is 14 amino acids long. Germline CDR1 is SGHTA and CDR2 is FQGNSA.

This clonotype came up a few times. The chain employs TRBV6-6 and TRBJ2-5; 9 bases are shared with TRBD1. This CDR3 has 14 amino acids. CDR1 and CDR2 (germline): MNHNY, SVGAGI (reference sequence). The V segment lost 7 bases and the J segment 11 bases; nucleotides outside the gene matches: 14. CDR3 bases: TGTGCCAGCATTGACAGGGGGGGAGACAATGAGCAGTACTTC. Translated: CASIDRGGDNEQYF.

About this clonotype itself: A much bigger clone sits one base away, suggesting this may be a read error. This chain connects TRBV20-1 to TRBJ2-5; D uncertain. Trimming removed 0 bases from V and 11 bases from J, with 16 bases in between. CDR3 length: 13 residues. Germline-derived CDR1 and CDR2 are DFQATT and SNEGSKA (reference sequence). Written as DNA, the CDR3 is TGCAGTGCTAGAGATGGGAAAGGCTATGAGCAGTACTTC. Translating gives CSARDGKGYEQYF.

The sample holds many counts of this clonotype. The chain links TRBV6-2 or TRBV6-3 to TRBJ2-5; no clear D. Trimming cost V 2 bases and J 7 bases, with 8 bases left between them. Germline CDR1 and CDR2: MNHEY and SVGEGT. The CDR3 runs to 12 residues. The CDR3: CASSYGSGTQYF. As DNA, the CDR3 is TGTGCCAGCAGTTACGGGTCGGGGACCCAGTACTTC.

The chain links TRBV4-2 to TRBJ1-4; no firm D call. This CDR3 has 14 residues. CDR1 and CDR2 (germline): LGHNA, YNFKEQ. With 4 bases removed from V and 2 bases from J, the gap between germline ends came to 8 bases. In DNA, the CDR3 is TGTGCCAGCAGCCCTGGGCGGACTAATGAAAAACTGTTTTTT. Amino acid sequence: CASSPGRTNEKLFF.

This chain joins TRBV5-1 and TRBJ2-3; TRBD2 aligns across 8 bases. CDR1 is SGHRS, CDR2 YFSETQ, per germline. This CDR3 has 15 amino acids. V shed 5 bases, J shed 3 bases, and the junction held 8 bases outside the gene matches. CDR3: CASSSYGGATDTQYF. CDR3 bases: TGCGCCAGCAGTTCCTACGGGGGGGCAACAGATACGCAGTATTTT.

The V gene is TRBV7-2, the J gene TRBJ1-6, with D perhaps matching TRBD1 (5 bases). The CDR3 has 15 residues. Germline lookup yields CDR1 SGHTA and CDR2 FQGNSA. Trimming shortened V by 1 base and J by 10 bases, and 14 bases separated the two germline ends. The CDR3 DNA follows: TGTGCCAGCAGCTTAGTTGGGGACCTTGGCTCACCCCTCCACTTT. This codes for CASSLVGDLGSPLHF. Full variable domain (rest looked up from reference TRBV7-2 and TRBJ1-6): GAGVSQSPSNKVTEKGKDVELRCDPISGHTALYWYRQSLGQGLEFLIYFQGNSAPDKSGLPSDRFSAERTGGSVSTLTIQRTQQEDSAVYLCASSLVGDLGSPLHFGNGTRLTVT.

The chain carries TRBV5-1 and TRBJ2-4, with D hard to call. Trimming shortened V by 0 bases and J by 13 bases, and 11 bases separated the two germline ends. Germline V gene lookup returns CDR1 SGHRS and CDR2 YFSETQ. CDR3 length equals 12 residues. The CDR3: CASSLGVEEQYF. The CDR3 DNA follows: TGCGCCAGCAGCTTGGGGGTAGAGGAACAGTACTTC. The variable domain in full, completed from reference TRBV5-1 and TRBJ2-4, reads KAGVTQTPRYLIKTRGQQVTLSCSPISGHRSVSWYQQTPGQGLQFLFEYFSETQRNKGNFPGRFSGRQFSNSRSEMNVSTLELGDSALYLCASSLGVEEQYFGAGTRLSVL.

This clonotype showed up many times. The genes are TRBV7-2 and TRBJ2-1; possibly TRBD1 or TRBD2 for D (5 bases each). CDR1 is SGHTA and CDR2 is FQGNSA in the germline V gene. This CDR3 has 15 residues. V was cut by 6 bases and J by 2 bases, with 14 bases left in between. CDR3 residues: CASRAGTLAYNEQFF. The DNA of the CDR3 is TGTGCCAGCAGGGCCGGGACCCTAGCCTACAATGAGCAGTTCTTC.

This clonotype was counted at least ten times. The chain couples TRBV20-1 to TRBJ2-1; 11 positions match TRBD2. V lost 5 bases to trimming and J lost 7 bases; unmatched junction nucleotides: 16. The CDR3 contains 17 residues. Germline assignment: CDR1 DFQATT and CDR2 SNEGSKA (reference sequence). The CDR3 loop reads CSAELAGVGGGWNEQFF. CDR3 nucleotides: TGCAGTGCTGAACTAGCGGGGGTGGGAGGGGGGTGGAATGAGCAGTTCTTC.

This clonotype was found many times. This chain joins TRBV12-3 or TRBV12-4 and TRBJ1-2; tentative D call: TRBD1 (5 bases). V was trimmed by 3 bases and J by 8 bases, leaving 16 bases between them. This CDR3 region has 14 residues. CDR3 residues: CASSLMAGTGGYTF. The CDR3 bases are TGTGCCAGCAGTTTGATGGCAGGGACGGGGGGCTACACCTTC.